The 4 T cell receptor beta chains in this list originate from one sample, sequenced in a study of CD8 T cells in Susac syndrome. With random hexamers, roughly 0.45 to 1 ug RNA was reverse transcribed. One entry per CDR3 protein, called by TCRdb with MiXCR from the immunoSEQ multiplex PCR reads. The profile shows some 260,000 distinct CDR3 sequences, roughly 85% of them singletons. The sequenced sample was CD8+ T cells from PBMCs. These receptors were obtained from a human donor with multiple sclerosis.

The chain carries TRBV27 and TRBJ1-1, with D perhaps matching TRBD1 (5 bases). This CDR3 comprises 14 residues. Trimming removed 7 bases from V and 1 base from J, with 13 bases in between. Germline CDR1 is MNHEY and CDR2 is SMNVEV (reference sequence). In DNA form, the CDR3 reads TGTGCCAGCACCCGGTCAGGGCCGAACACTGAAGCTTTCTTT. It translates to CASTRSGPNTEAFF.

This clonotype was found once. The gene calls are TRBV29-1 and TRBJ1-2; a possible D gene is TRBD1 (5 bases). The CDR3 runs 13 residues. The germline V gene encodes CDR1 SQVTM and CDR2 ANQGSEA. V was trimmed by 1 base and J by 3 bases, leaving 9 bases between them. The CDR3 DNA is TGCAGCGTTGAAGTACGACAGTACTATGGCTACACCTTC. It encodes CSVEVRQYYGYTF.

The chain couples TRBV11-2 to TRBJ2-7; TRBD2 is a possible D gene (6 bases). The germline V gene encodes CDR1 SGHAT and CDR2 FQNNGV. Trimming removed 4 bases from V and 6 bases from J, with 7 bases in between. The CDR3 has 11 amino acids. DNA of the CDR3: TGTGCCAGCAGCTGGAGGGGCGAGCAGTACTTC. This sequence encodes CASSWRGEQYF. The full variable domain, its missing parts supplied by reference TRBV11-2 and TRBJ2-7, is EAGVAQSPRYKIIEKRQSVAFWCNPISGHATLYWYQQILGQGPKLLIQFQNNGVVDDSQLPKDRFSAERLKGVDSTLKIQPAKLEDSAVYLCASSWRGEQYFGPGTRLTVT.

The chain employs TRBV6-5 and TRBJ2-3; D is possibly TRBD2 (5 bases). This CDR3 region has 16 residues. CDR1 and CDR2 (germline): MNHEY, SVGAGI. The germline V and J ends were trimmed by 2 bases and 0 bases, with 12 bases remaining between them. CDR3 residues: CASSYADYYSTDTQYF. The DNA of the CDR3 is TGTGCCAGCAGTTACGCCGACTATTATAGCACAGATACGCAGTATTTT.